Here is one T cell receptor beta chain with its context. Its antigen remains unknown. Relative to the germline gene, one junction end is altered; a read error may explain this. This CDR3 contains 15 residues. Germline V gene lookup returns CDR1 LNHDA and CDR2 SQIVND (reference sequence). Sequencing used immunoSEQ multiplex PCR; TCRdb keeps in-frame clones, though not all of them. The data hold roughly 96,000 clones, with approximately 88% observed a single time. Second-dose recipients at about 4 or about 12 weeks were treated as one pooled group. This sample stems from a study of T cell responses to AZD1222 COVID-19 vaccine. The study's findings and limits: Donors were mostly white British, more females; clonal diversity possibly underestimated. Among AZD1222 vaccinees, only 5 to 7 were seropositive at baseline. Vaccine-associated CD4 TCRs ranged over spike, dominating at 160-218 and 743-854.

The sample here was peripheral blood, taken 28 days after the second AZD1222 dose. The chain carries TRBV19 and TRBJ2-4; D assignment may be TRBD1 or TRBD2 (5 bases each). The receptor was derived from an adult who received the AZD1222 COVID-19 vaccine. The CDR3 bases are TGTGCCAGTAGTGGTGGTAGGGGAGCCAAGAACATTCAGTACTTC. Protein product: CASSGGRGAKNIQYF.